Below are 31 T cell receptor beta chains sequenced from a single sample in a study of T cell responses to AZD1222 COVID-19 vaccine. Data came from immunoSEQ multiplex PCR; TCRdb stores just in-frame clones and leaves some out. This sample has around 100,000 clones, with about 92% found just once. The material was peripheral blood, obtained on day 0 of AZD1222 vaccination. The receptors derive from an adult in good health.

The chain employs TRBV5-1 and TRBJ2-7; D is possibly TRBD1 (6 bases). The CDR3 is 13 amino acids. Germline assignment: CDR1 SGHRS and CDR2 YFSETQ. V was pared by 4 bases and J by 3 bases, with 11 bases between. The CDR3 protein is CASSDRDIYEQYF. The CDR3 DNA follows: TGCGCCAGCAGCGACCGGGACATCTACGAGCAGTACTTC.

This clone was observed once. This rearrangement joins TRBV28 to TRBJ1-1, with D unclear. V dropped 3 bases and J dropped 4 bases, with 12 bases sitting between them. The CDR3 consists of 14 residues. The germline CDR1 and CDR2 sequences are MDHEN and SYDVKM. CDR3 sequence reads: CASSLFRGSTEAFF. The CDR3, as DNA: TGTGCCAGCAGTTTGTTCCGCGGCAGCACTGAAGCTTTCTTT.

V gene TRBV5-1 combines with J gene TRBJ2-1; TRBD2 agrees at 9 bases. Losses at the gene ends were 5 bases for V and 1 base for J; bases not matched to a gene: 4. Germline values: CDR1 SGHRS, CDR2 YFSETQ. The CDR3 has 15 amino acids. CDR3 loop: CASRPLAGSYNEQFF. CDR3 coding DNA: TGCGCCAGCAGACCCCTAGCGGGATCCTACAATGAGCAGTTCTTC.

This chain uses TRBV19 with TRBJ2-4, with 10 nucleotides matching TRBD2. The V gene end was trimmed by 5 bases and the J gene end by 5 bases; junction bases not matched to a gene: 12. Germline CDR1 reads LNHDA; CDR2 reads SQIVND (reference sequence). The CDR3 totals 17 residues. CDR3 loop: CASSVSGRAAGQNIQYF. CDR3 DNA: TGTGCCAGTAGTGTAAGCGGGAGGGCCGCGGGCCAAAACATTCAGTACTTC.

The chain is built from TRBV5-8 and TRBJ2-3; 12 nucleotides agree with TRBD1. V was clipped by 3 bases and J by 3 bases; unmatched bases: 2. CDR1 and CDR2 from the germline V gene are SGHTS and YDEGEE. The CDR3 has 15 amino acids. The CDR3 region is CASSWDRGRTDTQYF. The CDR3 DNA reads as TGTGCCAGCAGCTGGGACAGGGGGCGGACAGATACGCAGTATTTT.

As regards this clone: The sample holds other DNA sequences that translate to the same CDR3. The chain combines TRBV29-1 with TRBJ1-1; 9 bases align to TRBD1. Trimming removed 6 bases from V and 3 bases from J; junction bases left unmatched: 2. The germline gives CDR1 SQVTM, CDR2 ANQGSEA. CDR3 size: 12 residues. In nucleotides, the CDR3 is TGCAGCGTCGGACAGGGGTACACTGAAGCTTTCTTT. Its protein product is CSVGQGYTEAFF.

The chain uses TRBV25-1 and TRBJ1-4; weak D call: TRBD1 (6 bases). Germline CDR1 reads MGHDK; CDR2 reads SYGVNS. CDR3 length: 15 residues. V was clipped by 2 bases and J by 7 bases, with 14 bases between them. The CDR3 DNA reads TGTGCCAGCAGTGAAGCCAAGGGGGAAGTTGAAAAACTGTTTTTT. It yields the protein CASSEAKGEVEKLFF.

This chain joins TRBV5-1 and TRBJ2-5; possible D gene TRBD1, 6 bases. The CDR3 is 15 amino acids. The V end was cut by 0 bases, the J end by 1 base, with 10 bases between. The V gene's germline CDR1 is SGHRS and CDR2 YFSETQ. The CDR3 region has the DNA TGCGCCAGCAGCTTGGTAGGACAGAGCCAAGAGACCCAGTACTTC. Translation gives CASSLVGQSQETQYF.

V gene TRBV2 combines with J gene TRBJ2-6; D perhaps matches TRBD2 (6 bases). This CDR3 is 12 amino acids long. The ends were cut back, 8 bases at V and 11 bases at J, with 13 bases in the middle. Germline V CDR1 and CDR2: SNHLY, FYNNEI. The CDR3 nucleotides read TGTGCCAGCGTCCCCCCGGGGGACGTCCTGACTTTC. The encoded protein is CASVPPGDVLTF. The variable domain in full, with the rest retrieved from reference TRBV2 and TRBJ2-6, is EPEVTQTPSHQVTQMGQEVILRCVPISNHLYFYWYRQILGQKVEFLVSFYNNEISEKSEIFDDQFSVERPDGSNFTLKIRSTKLEDSAMYFCASVPPGDVLTFGAGSRLTVL.

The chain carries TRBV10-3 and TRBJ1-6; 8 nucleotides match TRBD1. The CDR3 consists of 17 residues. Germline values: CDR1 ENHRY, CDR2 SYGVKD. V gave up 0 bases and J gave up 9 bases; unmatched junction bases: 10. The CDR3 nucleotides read TGTGCCATCAGTGAGTCTTGGGGGACAGGCTTGAGTTCACCCCTCCACTTT. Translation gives CAISESWGTGLSSPLHF.

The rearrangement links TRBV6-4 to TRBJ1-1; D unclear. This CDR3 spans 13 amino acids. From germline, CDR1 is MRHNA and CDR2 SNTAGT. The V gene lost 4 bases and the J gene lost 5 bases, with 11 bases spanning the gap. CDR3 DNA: TGTGCCAGCAGTGTGCGAGAGAAGACTGAAGCTTTCTTT. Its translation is CASSVREKTEAFF.

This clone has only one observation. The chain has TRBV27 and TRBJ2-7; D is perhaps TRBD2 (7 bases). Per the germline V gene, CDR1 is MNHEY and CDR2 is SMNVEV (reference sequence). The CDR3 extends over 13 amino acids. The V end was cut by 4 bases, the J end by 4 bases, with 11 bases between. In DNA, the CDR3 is TGTGCCAGCAGTTACGGGGGGCGGTACGAGCAGTACTTC. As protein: CASSYGGRYEQYF.

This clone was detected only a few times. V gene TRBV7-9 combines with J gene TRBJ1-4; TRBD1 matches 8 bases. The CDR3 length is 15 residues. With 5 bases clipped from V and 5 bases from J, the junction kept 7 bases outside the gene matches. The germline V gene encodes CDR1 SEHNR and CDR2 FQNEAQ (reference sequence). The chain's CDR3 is CASSATYRGNEKLFF. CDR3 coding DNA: TGTGCCAGCAGCGCAACATACAGGGGGAATGAAAAACTGTTTTTT.

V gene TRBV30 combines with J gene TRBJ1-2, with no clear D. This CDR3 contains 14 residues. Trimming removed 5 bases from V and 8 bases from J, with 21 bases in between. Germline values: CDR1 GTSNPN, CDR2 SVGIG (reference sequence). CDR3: CAWRPLENLGGYTF. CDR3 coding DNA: TGTGCCTGGCGCCCCCTTGAAAACCTGGGCGGCTACACCTTC. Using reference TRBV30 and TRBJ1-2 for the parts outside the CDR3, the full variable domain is SQTIHQWPATLVQPVGSPLSLECTVEGTSNPNLYWYRQAAGRGLQLLFYSVGIGQISSEVPQNLSASRPQDRQFILSSKKLLLSDSGFYLCAWRPLENLGGYTFGSGTRLTVV.

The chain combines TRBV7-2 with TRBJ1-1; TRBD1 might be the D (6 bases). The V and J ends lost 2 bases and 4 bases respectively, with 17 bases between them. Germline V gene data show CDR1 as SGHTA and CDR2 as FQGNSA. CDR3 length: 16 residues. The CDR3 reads CASSLNGGGAVTEAFF. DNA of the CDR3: TGTGCCAGCAGCTTAAATGGAGGGGGGGCGGTCACTGAAGCTTTCTTT.

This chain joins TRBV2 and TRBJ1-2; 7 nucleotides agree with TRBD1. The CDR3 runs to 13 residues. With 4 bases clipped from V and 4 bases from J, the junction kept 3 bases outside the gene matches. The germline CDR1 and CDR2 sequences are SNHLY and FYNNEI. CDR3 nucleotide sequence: TGTGCCAGCAGTGGGGGACAGTCCTATGGCTACACCTTC. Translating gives CASSGGQSYGYTF.

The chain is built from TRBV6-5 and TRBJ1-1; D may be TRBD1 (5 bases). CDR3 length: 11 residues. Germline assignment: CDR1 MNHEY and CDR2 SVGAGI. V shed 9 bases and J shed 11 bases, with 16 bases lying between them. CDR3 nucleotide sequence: TGTGCCAGTGCCGGGGACCGGACGGCTTTCTTT. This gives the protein CASAGDRTAFF.

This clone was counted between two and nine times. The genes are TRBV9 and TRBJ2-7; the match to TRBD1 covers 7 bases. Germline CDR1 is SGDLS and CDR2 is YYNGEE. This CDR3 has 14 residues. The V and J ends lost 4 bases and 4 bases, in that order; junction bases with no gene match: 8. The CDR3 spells CASSPRQGIYEQYF. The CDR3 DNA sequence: TGTGCCAGCAGCCCAAGACAGGGAATTTACGAGCAGTACTTC.

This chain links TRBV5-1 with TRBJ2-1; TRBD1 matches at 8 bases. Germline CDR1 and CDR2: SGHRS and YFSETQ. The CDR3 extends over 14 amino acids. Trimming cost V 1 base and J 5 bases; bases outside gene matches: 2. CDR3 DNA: TGCGCCAGCAGCTTGCCGGACAGGGACAATGAGCAGTTCTTC. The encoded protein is CASSLPDRDNEQFF.

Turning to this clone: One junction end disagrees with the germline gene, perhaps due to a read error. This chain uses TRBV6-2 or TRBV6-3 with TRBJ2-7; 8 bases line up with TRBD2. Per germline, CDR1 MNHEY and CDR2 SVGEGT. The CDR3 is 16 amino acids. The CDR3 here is CASSYPGASGSSEQYF. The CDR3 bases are TGTGCCAGCAGTTACCCCGGTGCTAGCGGGTCCTCCGAGCAGTACTTC.

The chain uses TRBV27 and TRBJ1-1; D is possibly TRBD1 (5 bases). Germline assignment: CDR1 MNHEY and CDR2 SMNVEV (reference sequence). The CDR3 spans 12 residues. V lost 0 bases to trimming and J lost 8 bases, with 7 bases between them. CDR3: CASSLSGGEAFF. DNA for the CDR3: TGTGCCAGCAGTTTATCCGGGGGGGAAGCTTTCTTT.

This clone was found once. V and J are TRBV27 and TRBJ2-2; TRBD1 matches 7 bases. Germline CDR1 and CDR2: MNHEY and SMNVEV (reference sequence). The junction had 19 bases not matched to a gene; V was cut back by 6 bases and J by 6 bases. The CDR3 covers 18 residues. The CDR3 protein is CASSPRQGPMRSSGELFF. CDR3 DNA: TGTGCCAGCAGCCCGAGACAGGGACCTATGAGAAGCTCCGGGGAGCTGTTTTTT.

The CDR3 region has the DNA TGTGCCAGCAGTTACTCGAGTACAGGGGGCCGGGAGCAGTACTTC. It translates to CASSYSSTGGREQYF. The chain carries TRBV6-5 and TRBJ2-7; 9 nucleotides align to TRBD1. The CDR3 consists of 15 residues. V lost 0 bases, J lost 7 bases, and 7 bases stayed unmatched. The germline gives CDR1 MNHEY, CDR2 SVGAGI.

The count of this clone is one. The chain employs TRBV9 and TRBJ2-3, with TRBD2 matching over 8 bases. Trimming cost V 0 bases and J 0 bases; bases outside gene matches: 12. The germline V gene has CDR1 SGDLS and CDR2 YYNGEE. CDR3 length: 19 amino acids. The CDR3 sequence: CASSVVASLGGGSTDTQYF. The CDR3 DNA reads TGTGCCAGCAGCGTAGTAGCGAGTCTGGGCGGGGGGAGCACAGATACGCAGTATTTT. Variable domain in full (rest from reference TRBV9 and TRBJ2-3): DSGVTQTPKHLITATGQRVTLRCSPRSGDLSVYWYQQSLDQGLQFLIQYYNGEERAKGNILERFSAQQFPDLHSELNLSSLELGDSALYFCASSVVASLGGGSTDTQYFGPGTRLTVL.

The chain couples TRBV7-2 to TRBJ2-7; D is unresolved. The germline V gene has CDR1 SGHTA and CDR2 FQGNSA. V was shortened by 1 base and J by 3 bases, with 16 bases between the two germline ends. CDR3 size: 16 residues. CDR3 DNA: TGTGCCAGCAGCTTAGGTGCAACGAGTGGCGGCTACGAGCAGTACTTC. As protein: CASSLGATSGGYEQYF.

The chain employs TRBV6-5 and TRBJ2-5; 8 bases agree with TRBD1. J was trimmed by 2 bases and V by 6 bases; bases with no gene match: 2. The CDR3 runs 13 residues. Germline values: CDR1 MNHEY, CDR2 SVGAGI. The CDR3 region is CASSRQGQETQYF. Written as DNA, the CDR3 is TGTGCCAGCAGCCGACAGGGGCAAGAGACCCAGTACTTC.

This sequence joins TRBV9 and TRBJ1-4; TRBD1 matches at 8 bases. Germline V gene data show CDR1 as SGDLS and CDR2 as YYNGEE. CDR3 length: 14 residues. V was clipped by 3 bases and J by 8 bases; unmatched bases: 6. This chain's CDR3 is CASSDGQGGEKLFF. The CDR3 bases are TGTGCCAGCAGCGACGGACAGGGTGGAGAAAAACTGTTTTTT. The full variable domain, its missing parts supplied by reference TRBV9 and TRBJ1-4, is DSGVTQTPKHLITATGQRVTLRCSPRSGDLSVYWYQQSLDQGLQFLIQYYNGEERAKGNILERFSAQQFPDLHSELNLSSLELGDSALYFCASSDGQGGEKLFFGSGTQLSVL.

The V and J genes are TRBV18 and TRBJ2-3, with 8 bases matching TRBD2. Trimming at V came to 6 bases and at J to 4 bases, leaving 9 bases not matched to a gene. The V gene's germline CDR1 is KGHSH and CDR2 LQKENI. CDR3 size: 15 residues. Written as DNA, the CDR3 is TGTGCCAGCTCGCAAGCGGGAGAACTTTCAGATACGCAGTATTTT. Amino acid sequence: CASSQAGELSDTQYF.

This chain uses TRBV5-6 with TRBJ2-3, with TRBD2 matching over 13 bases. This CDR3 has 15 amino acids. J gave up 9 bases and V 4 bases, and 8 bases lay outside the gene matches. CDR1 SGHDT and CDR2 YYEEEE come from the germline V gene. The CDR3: CASSIGLAGARTQYF. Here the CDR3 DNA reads TGTGCCAGCAGCATTGGACTAGCGGGAGCACGAACGCAGTATTTT.

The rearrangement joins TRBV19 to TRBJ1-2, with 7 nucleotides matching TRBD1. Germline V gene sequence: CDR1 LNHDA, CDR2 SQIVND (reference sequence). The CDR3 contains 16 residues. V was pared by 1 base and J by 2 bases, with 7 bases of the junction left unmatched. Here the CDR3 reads CASSIGGGGANYGYTF. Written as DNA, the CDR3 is TGTGCCAGTAGTATAGGAGGAGGGGGCGCGAACTATGGCTACACCTTC.

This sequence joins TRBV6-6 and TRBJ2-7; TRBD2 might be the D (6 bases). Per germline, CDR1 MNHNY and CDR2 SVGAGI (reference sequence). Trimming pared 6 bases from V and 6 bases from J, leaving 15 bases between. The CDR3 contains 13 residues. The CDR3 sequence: CASRLEGSSEQYF. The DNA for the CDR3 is TGTGCCAGCAGGCTGGAGGGCTCATCCGAGCAGTACTTC.